A single sample gave rise to the 30 T cell receptor beta chains below, sequenced in a study of cytomegalovirus exposure and HLA in healthy donors. Vbeta (60) and Jbeta (13) primers were used in the PCR. Only in-frame clones appear in the TCRdb table, and some are missing; sequencing was by immunoSEQ multiplex PCR. Of 84,000 or so clones in the sample, 60% to 85% were seen once. The source material was PBMCs. These receptors came from a boy aged 5-17 years in good health and CMV-seronegative.

The V call is TRBV4-1, the J call TRBJ2-6, with 9 bases aligning to TRBD1. The germline CDR1 and CDR2 sequences are MGHRA and YSYEKL. The ends lost 4 bases at V and 0 bases at J; junction bases unmatched: 4. CDR3 length: 17 amino acids. The chain's CDR3 is CASSLGTGISGANVLTF. The CDR3 bases are TGCGCCAGCAGCCTCGGGACAGGGATCTCTGGGGCCAACGTCCTGACTTTC.

The CDR3: CASSDPGRAKNIQYF. The CDR3 DNA follows: TGTGCCAGTTCTGACCCTGGGCGAGCCAAAAACATTCAGTACTTC. The chain couples TRBV19 to TRBJ2-4; D unresolved. V shed 8 bases and J shed 0 bases, with 14 bases lying between them. Germline assignment: CDR1 LNHDA and CDR2 SQIVND (reference sequence). The CDR3 spans 15 residues.

This clone was seen only a few times. This rearrangement joins TRBV6-6 to TRBJ1-1; no definite D call. V was clipped by 6 bases and J by 5 bases, with 16 bases between them. The germline V gene encodes CDR1 MNHNY and CDR2 SVGAGI (reference sequence). The CDR3 totals 14 residues. CDR3 region: CASRGGEGATEAFF. The DNA for the CDR3 is TGTGCCAGCAGAGGAGGCGAGGGTGCGACTGAAGCTTTCTTT.

The chain is built from TRBV7-9 and TRBJ2-1; 10 nucleotides match TRBD2. Germline trimming cut 5 bases from V and 7 bases from J; bases unmatched to any gene: 5. CDR1 and CDR2 (germline): SEHNR, FQNEAQ (reference sequence). CDR3 length: 14 amino acids. The DNA for the CDR3 is TGTGCCAGCAGCGGAGCGGGAGGGTTTAATGAGCAGTTCTTC. This gives the protein CASSGAGGFNEQFF.

The chain employs TRBV9 and TRBJ1-6; the match to TRBD1 covers 8 bases. The CDR3 has 15 amino acids. The V gene end was trimmed by 0 bases and the J gene end by 10 bases; junction bases not matched to a gene: 6. Germline CDR1 reads SGDLS; CDR2 reads YYNGEE. CDR3 residues: CASSVDVTGESPLHF. In nucleotides, the CDR3 is TGTGCCAGCAGCGTAGATGTGACAGGGGAATCACCCCTCCACTTT.

The CDR3 reads CAWTQDMNTEAFF. The DNA for the CDR3 is TGTGCCTGGACTCAGGATATGAACACTGAAGCTTTCTTT. The chain combines TRBV30 with TRBJ1-1; D uncertain. Deletions cut 4 bases from V and 0 bases from J, with 9 bases between. Germline V gene sequence: CDR1 GTSNPN, CDR2 SVGIG (reference sequence). The CDR3 contains 13 residues.

This rearrangement joins TRBV2 to TRBJ2-1; 8 bases fit TRBD2. Looked up from germline, CDR1 is SNHLY and CDR2 is FYNNEI. V trimming: 6 bases; J trimming: 8 bases; junction bases outside the gene matches: 12. The CDR3 consists of 15 residues. The CDR3 spells CASSSLAGGGDEQFF. The DNA for the CDR3 is TGTGCCAGCAGCTCCCTCGCGGGAGGAGGAGATGAGCAGTTCTTC. Filled out from reference TRBV2 and TRBJ2-1, the complete variable domain reads EPEVTQTPSHQVTQMGQEVILRCVPISNHLYFYWYRQILGQKVEFLVSFYNNEISEKSEIFDDQFSVERPDGSNFTLKIRSTKLEDSAMYFCASSSLAGGGDEQFFGPGTRLTVL.

This clone was counted a single time. This chain joins TRBV27 and TRBJ2-7; 8 positions match TRBD2. The V segment lost 5 bases and the J segment 3 bases; nucleotides outside the gene matches: 6. This CDR3 comprises 14 residues. CDR1 MNHEY and CDR2 SMNVEV come from the germline V gene (reference sequence). The CDR3, as DNA: TGTGCCAGCAGTAGCTCTAGCGGGTACTACGAGCAGTACTTC. Translation: CASSSSSGYYEQYF.

This clone has only a few counts. The chain uses TRBV13 and TRBJ2-6; tentative D call: TRBD1 (6 bases). The germline CDR1 and CDR2 sequences are PRHDT and FYEKMQ (reference sequence). This CDR3 region has 16 residues. Trimming left V 5 bases short and J 7 bases short, with 18 bases between. The CDR3 region is CASSETGSRRANVLTF. The CDR3 nucleotides are TGTGCCAGCAGCGAAACAGGGTCTCGAAGAGCCAACGTCCTGACTTTC.

The J gene is TRBJ2-1, the V gene TRBV18; D is ambiguous. The V end was cut by 5 bases, the J end by 7 bases, with 12 bases between. This CDR3 region has 13 residues. CDR1 and CDR2 (germline): KGHSH, LQKENI. This CDR3 reads CASSATSGNEQFF. CDR3 nucleotides: TGTGCCAGCTCAGCTACCTCCGGGAATGAGCAGTTCTTC.

The chain links TRBV28 to TRBJ1-1, with 9 bases that match TRBD1. The germline gives CDR1 MDHEN, CDR2 SYDVKM. The CDR3 is 16 residues long. V shed 6 bases and J 1 base; nucleotides not matched to a gene: 9. CDR3 in amino acids: CASRKTGTGKNTEAFF. CDR3 nucleotide sequence: TGTGCCAGCAGAAAAACCGGGACAGGGAAGAACACTGAAGCTTTCTTT.

V and J are TRBV6-6 and TRBJ1-1; D may be TRBD1 (5 bases). The CDR3 is made up of 15 amino acids. Germline values: CDR1 MNHNY, CDR2 SVGAGI (reference sequence). V was shortened by 7 bases and J by 1 base, with 16 bases between the two germline ends. DNA for the CDR3: TGTGCCAGCACCCTGGGGGGACGGAAGAACACTGAAGCTTTCTTT. Translation: CASTLGGRKNTEAFF.

V gene TRBV7-9 combines with J gene TRBJ2-1, with 7 bases lining up with TRBD2. Germline V CDR1 and CDR2: SEHNR, FQNEAQ (reference sequence). There are 16 residues in the CDR3. V lost 5 bases, J lost 4 bases, and 11 bases stayed unmatched. For the CDR3, the DNA is TGTGCCAGCAGCGCCAGACTAGCCGGGGGGTACAATGAGCAGTTCTTC. Its protein product is CASSARLAGGYNEQFF.

The chain links TRBV4-3 to TRBJ2-7, with TRBD1 matching over 7 bases. The CDR3 runs 15 residues. Trimming took 4 bases from V and 2 from J; bases not matched to a gene: 8. Germline V gene data show CDR1 as LGHNA and CDR2 as YSLEER. The CDR3, as DNA: TGCGCCAGCAGCCCACTTGCAGGGGGAGCCTACGAGCAGTACTTC. It translates to CASSPLAGGAYEQYF.

This clone has more than one count but fewer than ten. This chain links TRBV7-2 with TRBJ1-5; 10 bases map to TRBD1. The CDR3 is 15 amino acids. Germline V gene data show CDR1 as SGHTA and CDR2 as FQGNSA. Unmatched junction bases numbered 6, after V lost 5 bases and J lost 5 bases. The CDR3 region has the DNA TGTGCCAGCAGCCCGACAGGGGGCAAGGATCAGCCCCAGCATTTT. This sequence encodes CASSPTGGKDQPQHF.

This sequence joins TRBV5-4 and TRBJ1-1, with TRBD1 matching 7 bases. The junction had 0 bases not matched to a gene; V was cut back by 3 bases and J by 1 base. Germline CDR1 is SGHNT and CDR2 is YYREEE (reference sequence). This CDR3 has 13 residues. The CDR3 is CASSWDRNTEAFF. In nucleotides, the CDR3 is TGTGCCAGCAGCTGGGACAGGAACACTGAAGCTTTCTTT.

CDR3 in DNA: TGTGCCAGCAGCCCCAGGGGGCGCGGCTATGGCTACACCTTC. Translating it yields CASSPRGRGYGYTF. The rearrangement links TRBV7-8 to TRBJ1-2, with 8 bases that match TRBD1. The CDR3 covers 14 residues. Germline CDR1 reads SGHVS; CDR2 reads FQNEAQ. Germline trimming cut 5 bases from V and 4 bases from J; bases unmatched to any gene: 6. Together with reference TRBV7-8 and TRBJ1-2, the CDR3 gives the full variable domain: GAGVSQSPRYKVAKRGQDVALRCDPISGHVSLFWYQQALGQGPEFLTYFQNEAQLDKSGLPSDRFFAERPEGSVSTLKIQRTQQEDSAVYLCASSPRGRGYGYTFGSGTRLTVV.

Worth noting for this clone: Different DNA sequences within this sample yield the same CDR3. The chain is built from TRBV9 and TRBJ2-7, with TRBD2 identical over 11 bases. Germline V CDR1 and CDR2: SGDLS, YYNGEE. CDR3 length: 15 residues. J gave up 2 bases and V 2 bases, and 3 bases lay outside the gene matches. CDR3 residues: CASSVTSGGTYEQYF. In DNA form, the CDR3 reads TGTGCCAGCAGCGTTACTAGCGGGGGCACCTACGAGCAGTACTTC.

Only a few counts were recorded for this clone. The V call is TRBV4-2, the J call TRBJ2-7; D call uncertain. The CDR3 spans 14 residues. Germline assignment: CDR1 LGHNA and CDR2 YNFKEQ. Trimming left V 5 bases short and J 3 bases short, with 14 bases between. This chain's CDR3 is CASSSLKGVYEQYF. The CDR3, as DNA: TGTGCCAGCAGCTCACTAAAAGGTGTCTACGAGCAGTACTTC.

The chain uses TRBV7-6 and TRBJ1-2; TRBD1 matches 7 bases. This CDR3 is 12 amino acids long. CDR1 SGHVS and CDR2 FNYEAQ come from the germline V gene. Germline trimming cut 5 bases from V and 9 bases from J; bases unmatched to any gene: 6. The CDR3: CASSRDRRSYTF. The CDR3 DNA reads as TGTGCCAGCAGCCGGGACAGACGAAGCTACACCTTC.

The chain combines TRBV28 with TRBJ1-2; TRBD1 agrees at 11 bases. Germline CDR1 reads MDHEN; CDR2 reads SYDVKM. Germline trimming cut 7 bases from V and 8 bases from J; bases unmatched to any gene: 18. This CDR3 region has 17 residues. The CDR3 bases are TGTGCCAGCAATCTTGTTGCGGGGGGACAGGGGGTATTAGGCTACACCTTC. Translated, it gives CASNLVAGGQGVLGYTF.

This clone was picked up a small number of times. This sequence joins TRBV6-1 and TRBJ2-7; 7 bases align to TRBD2. V was clipped by 3 bases and J by 0 bases; unmatched bases: 2. Germline CDR1 is MNHNS and CDR2 is SASEGT. The CDR3 extends over 14 amino acids. The chain's CDR3 is CASSEGGSSYEQYF. The CDR3 DNA sequence: TGTGCCAGCAGTGAGGGGGGGAGCTCCTACGAGCAGTACTTC.

The chain recombines TRBV29-1 with TRBJ2-7; 8 bases map to TRBD1. This CDR3 has 14 amino acids. In germline, CDR1 is SQVTM, CDR2 ANQGSEA. V trimming: 2 bases; J trimming: 0 bases; junction bases outside the gene matches: 3. The CDR3 nucleotides read TGCAGCGTTGAAACAGGGGGGAACTCCTACGAGCAGTACTTC. It is translated as CSVETGGNSYEQYF.

The chain has TRBV2 and TRBJ1-5; 9 positions agree with TRBD1. This CDR3 contains 14 residues. Germline lookup yields CDR1 SNHLY and CDR2 FYNNEI. The V and J ends lost 6 bases and 9 bases, in that order; junction bases with no gene match: 9. Here the CDR3 reads CASRSRQGELPQHF. The CDR3 bases are TGTGCCAGCAGGAGTCGACAGGGGGAATTGCCCCAGCATTTT.

The rearrangement uses TRBV6-5 and TRBJ2-7; 7 bases fit TRBD2. Trimming cost V 4 bases and J 3 bases; bases outside gene matches: 12. The CDR3 extends over 16 amino acids. Germline V lookup: CDR1 MNHEY, CDR2 SVGAGI. DNA of the CDR3: TGTGCCAGCAGTTCTCGATTAATGGGCGGGAGCTACGAGCAGTACTTC. Translated, it gives CASSSRLMGGSYEQYF.

The V call is TRBV30, the J call TRBJ1-1; perhaps TRBD1 as D (6 bases). The germline V gene has CDR1 GTSNPN and CDR2 SVGIG (reference sequence). The CDR3 sequence is 13 residues long. V lost 8 bases to trimming and J lost 1 base, with 14 bases between them. In DNA, the CDR3 is TGTGCCCAAACGACAGGCCCGAACACTGAAGCTTTCTTT. It encodes CAQTTGPNTEAFF.

The V and J genes are TRBV6-1 and TRBJ2-1, with 11 bases aligning to TRBD2. Germline trimming cut 5 bases from V and 7 bases from J; bases unmatched to any gene: 7. The CDR3 contains 15 residues. From germline, CDR1 is MNHNS and CDR2 SASEGT. The CDR3 spells CASSPGSGGANEQFF. The CDR3 DNA follows: TGTGCCAGCAGTCCGGGTAGCGGGGGGGCGAATGAGCAGTTCTTC.

CDR3 sequence reads: CASSSTRGSGNTIYF. DNA of the CDR3: TGTGCCAGCAGCTCAACCAGGGGATCTGGAAACACCATATATTTT. The V gene is TRBV27, the J gene TRBJ1-3; TRBD1 might be the D (6 bases). V dropped 6 bases and J dropped 1 base, with 13 bases sitting between them. The germline gives CDR1 MNHEY, CDR2 SMNVEV (reference sequence). The CDR3 runs 15 residues.

This chain connects TRBV5-1 to TRBJ2-7; 10 positions match TRBD1. The CDR3 is made up of 15 amino acids. Germline V gene sequence: CDR1 SGHRS, CDR2 YFSETQ. The V segment lost 4 bases and the J segment 4 bases; nucleotides outside the gene matches: 8. Here the CDR3 DNA reads TGCGCCAGCAGCCCCTCCGGGACAGGGGCGTACGAGCAGTACTTC. Protein: CASSPSGTGAYEQYF. The full variable domain, with the rest looked up from reference TRBV5-1 and TRBJ2-7, is KAGVTQTPRYLIKTRGQQVTLSCSPISGHRSVSWYQQTPGQGLQFLFEYFSETQRNKGNFPGRFSGRQFSNSRSEMNVSTLELGDSALYLCASSPSGTGAYEQYFGPGTRLTVT.

V gene TRBV7-2 combines with J gene TRBJ2-6; no reliable D call. Germline-derived CDR1 and CDR2 are SGHTA and FQGNSA. This CDR3 is built from 15 residues. V dropped 5 bases and J dropped 4 bases, with 12 bases sitting between them. DNA of the CDR3: TGTGCCAGCAGCGTCGCCGAGTACGGGGCCAACGTCCTGACTTTC. Protein: CASSVAEYGANVLTF.